The 7 T cell receptor beta chains below were found in one sample sequenced in a study of blood T cell repertoires in COVID-19 (dated by TCRdb to 2020 to 2022). Libraries were constructed by the immunoSEQ multiplex PCR assay. In its TCRdb copy, this immuneACCESS table keeps in-frame sequences only and misses some clones. Where compared with another copy, unresolved V genes explain less than half of these, and the others have no known cause. Recorded for this sample are a few hundred thousand clones; roughly 90% of them occurred a single time. 18% of the sample comes from the top ten. The sample comprised peripheral blood. These receptors came from a man aged 50 or older with COVID-19, enrolled during active disease.

The chain combines TRBV5-1 with TRBJ2-3; 9 nucleotides align to TRBD2. Germline lookup yields CDR1 SGHRS and CDR2 YFSETQ. V trimming: 0 bases; J trimming: 7 bases; junction bases outside the gene matches: 6. This CDR3 spans 15 amino acids. The CDR3 DNA follows: TGCGCCAGCAGCTTGGACGGCGGGGGGGACTATACGCAGTATTTT. Translation gives CASSLDGGGDYTQYF. Combining the CDR3 with reference TRBV5-1 and TRBJ2-3 gives the whole variable domain KAGVTQTPRYLIKTRGQQVTLSCSPISGHRSVSWYQQTPGQGLQFLFEYFSETQRNKGNFPGRFSGRQFSNSRSEMNVSTLELGDSALYLCASSLDGGGDYTQYFGPGTRLTVL.

This chain connects TRBV15 to TRBJ1-4; D perhaps matches TRBD1 (5 bases). V shed 0 bases and J shed 4 bases, with 15 bases lying between them. Germline lookup yields CDR1 LNHNV and CDR2 YYDKDF (reference sequence). The CDR3 runs 17 residues. CDR3 coding DNA: TGTGCCACCAGCAGAGATTTTGGGGCCGGGTATAATGAAAAACTGTTTTTT. Residues: CATSRDFGAGYNEKLFF.

The chain carries TRBV15 and TRBJ2-7, with TRBD1 identical over 7 bases. CDR3 length equals 14 residues. Germline V gene data show CDR1 as LNHNV and CDR2 as YYDKDF (reference sequence). Trimming took 1 base from V and 4 from J; bases not matched to a gene: 4. Here the CDR3 DNA reads TGTGCCACCAGCAGAGGGGACAGCACTTACGAGCAGTACTTC. Translated, it gives CATSRGDSTYEQYF.

This clone is termed medium-sized (0.01 to 0.1%). The chain recombines TRBV14 with TRBJ2-3, with D perhaps TRBD2 (6 bases). From germline, CDR1 is SGHDN and CDR2 FVKESK. The CDR3 loop spans 12 amino acids. Trimming took 4 bases from V and 14 from J, leaving 16 bases between them. The CDR3 here is CASSPLVEGLYF. The CDR3 region has the DNA TGTGCCAGCAGCCCCCTCGTGGAGGGACTGTATTTT. Full variable domain (remainder filled in from reference TRBV14 and TRBJ2-3): EAGVTQFPSHSVIEKGQTVTLRCDPISGHDNLYWYRRVMGKEIKFLLHFVKESKQDESGMPNNRFLAERTGGTYSTLKVQPAELEDSGVYFCASSPLVEGLYFGPGTRLTVL.

The chain combines TRBV28 with TRBJ1-1; tentatively, D is TRBD1 (5 bases). V shed 5 bases and J shed 6 bases, with 16 bases lying between them. Germline V gives CDR1 MDHEN, CDR2 SYDVKM. The CDR3 runs to 14 residues. The CDR3 region has the DNA TGTGCCAGCAGTCCCTGGGGGGGGTTGCCTGAAGCTTTCTTT. The encoded protein is CASSPWGGLPEAFF.

The V gene is TRBV7-9, the J gene TRBJ2-1; 10 positions match TRBD2. Trimming at V came to 2 bases and at J to 14 bases, leaving 9 bases not matched to a gene. The CDR3 runs 14 residues. Germline V gene data show CDR1 as SEHNR and CDR2 as FQNEAQ (reference sequence). CDR3 amino acids: CASSLNSPGLAKFF. DNA for the CDR3: TGTGCCAGCAGCTTAAACTCACCGGGACTAGCGAAGTTCTTC.

This clone was seen a few times. This sequence joins TRBV5-1 and TRBJ2-3, with 8 bases identical to TRBD1. The trim removed 2 bases at V and 4 bases at J, leaving 3 bases unmatched. Germline lookup yields CDR1 SGHRS and CDR2 YFSETQ. The CDR3 loop spans 14 amino acids. DNA of the CDR3: TGCGCCAGCAGCTTAGGACAGGGCCCAGATACGCAGTATTTT. As protein: CASSLGQGPDTQYF.